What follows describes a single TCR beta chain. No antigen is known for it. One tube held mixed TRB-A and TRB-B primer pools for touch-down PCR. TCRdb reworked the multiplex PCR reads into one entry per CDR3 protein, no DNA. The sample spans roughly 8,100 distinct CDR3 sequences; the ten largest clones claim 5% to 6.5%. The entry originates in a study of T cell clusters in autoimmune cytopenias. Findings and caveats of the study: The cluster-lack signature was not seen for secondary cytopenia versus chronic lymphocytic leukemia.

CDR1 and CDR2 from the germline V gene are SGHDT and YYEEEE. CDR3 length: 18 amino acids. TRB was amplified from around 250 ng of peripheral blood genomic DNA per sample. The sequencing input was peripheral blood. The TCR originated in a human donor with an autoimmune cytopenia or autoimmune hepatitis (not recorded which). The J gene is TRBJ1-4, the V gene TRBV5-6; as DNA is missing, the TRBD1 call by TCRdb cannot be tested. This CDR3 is CASSLEAPQGRTNEKLFF.